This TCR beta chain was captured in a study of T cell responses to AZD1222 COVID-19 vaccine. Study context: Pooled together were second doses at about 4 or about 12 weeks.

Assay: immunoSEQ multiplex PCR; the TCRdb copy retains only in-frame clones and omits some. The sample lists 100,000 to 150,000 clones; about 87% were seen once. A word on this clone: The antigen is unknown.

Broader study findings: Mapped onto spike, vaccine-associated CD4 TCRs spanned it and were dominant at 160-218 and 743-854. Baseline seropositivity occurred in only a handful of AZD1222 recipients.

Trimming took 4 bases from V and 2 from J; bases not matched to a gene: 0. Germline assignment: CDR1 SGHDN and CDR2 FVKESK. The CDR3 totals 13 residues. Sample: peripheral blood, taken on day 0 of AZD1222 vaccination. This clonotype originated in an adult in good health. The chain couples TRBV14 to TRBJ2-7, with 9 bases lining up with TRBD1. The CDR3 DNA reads TGTGCCAGCAGCCGGGACAGGGCCTACGAGCAGTACTTC. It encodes CASSRDRAYEQYF. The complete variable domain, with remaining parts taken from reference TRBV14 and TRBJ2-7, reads EAGVTQFPSHSVIEKGQTVTLRCDPISGHDNLYWYRRVMGKEIKFLLHFVKESKQDESGMPNNRFLAERTGGTYSTLKVQPAELEDSGVYFCASSRDRAYEQYFGPGTRLTVT.